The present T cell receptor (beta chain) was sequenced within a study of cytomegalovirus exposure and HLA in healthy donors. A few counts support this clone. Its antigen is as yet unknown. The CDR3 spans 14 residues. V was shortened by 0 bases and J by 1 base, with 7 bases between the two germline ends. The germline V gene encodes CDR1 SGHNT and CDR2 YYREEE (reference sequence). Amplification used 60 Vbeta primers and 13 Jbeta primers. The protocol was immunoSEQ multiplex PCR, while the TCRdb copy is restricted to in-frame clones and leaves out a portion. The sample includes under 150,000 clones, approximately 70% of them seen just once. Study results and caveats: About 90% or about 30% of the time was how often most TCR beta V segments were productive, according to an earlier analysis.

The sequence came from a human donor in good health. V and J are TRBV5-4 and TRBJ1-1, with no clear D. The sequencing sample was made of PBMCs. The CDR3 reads CASSLEAENTEAFF. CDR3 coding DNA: TGTGCCAGCAGCTTGGAGGCGGAGAACACTGAAGCTTTCTTT.